Shown below are 24 T cell receptor beta chains from a single sample sequenced in a study of T cells in Graves' hyperthyroidism and ophthalmopathy. What was amplified from RNA transcripts were TCR beta CDR3 regions. First-round RT-PCR targeting the TCR CDR3 was performed with the HTBI primer set. TCRdb re-derived calls from the multiplex PCR reads in MiXCR, one entry per CDR3 protein. The sample shows around 390,000 distinct CDR3 sequences, approximately 15% of them seen only once. The sample comprised blood. The receptor source for this set is a woman aged 25 to 39 with Graves' ophthalmopathy.

Points on this clonotype: This may be a read error, as it is one base from a much larger clone. J is TRBJ1-4 and V is TRBV2; unclear D gene. This CDR3 is 15 amino acids long. From germline, CDR1 is SNHLY and CDR2 FYNNEI. The DNA of the CDR3 is TGTGCCAACAGTGAAGAACAGTCAACTAATGAAAAACTGTTTTTT. The encoded protein is CANSEEQSTNEKLFF. The whole variable domain, remainder taken from reference TRBV2 and TRBJ1-4, is EPEVTQTPSHQVTQMGQEVILRCVPISNHLYFYWYRQILGQKVEFLVSFYNNEISEKSEIFDDQFSVERPDGSNFTLKIRSTKLEDSAMYFCANSEEQSTNEKLFFGSGTQLSVL.

This clonotype was observed many times. The chain has TRBV7-2 and TRBJ2-1, with 10 bases identical to TRBD2. CDR1 and CDR2 from the germline V gene are SGHTA and FQGNSA. J lost 2 bases, V lost 4 bases, and 2 bases had no gene match. The CDR3 has 15 residues. The CDR3, as DNA: TGTGCCAGCAGCTATACTAGCGGGGCCTACAATGAGCAGTTCTTC. It yields the protein CASSYTSGAYNEQFF.

The J gene is TRBJ2-2, the V gene TRBV29-1, with 7 bases that match TRBD1. CDR1 SQVTM and CDR2 ANQGSEA come from the germline V gene. CDR3 size: 13 residues. With 5 bases clipped from V and 5 bases from J, the junction kept 5 bases outside the gene matches. The CDR3 loop reads CSVRDSSTGELFF. Here the CDR3 DNA reads TGCAGCGTTAGGGACAGTTCAACCGGGGAGCTGTTTTTT.

This clonotype was detected many times. The chain combines TRBV27 with TRBJ2-2; D remains ambiguous. With 5 bases removed from V and 1 base from J, the gap between germline ends came to 11 bases. Germline values: CDR1 MNHEY, CDR2 SMNVEV (reference sequence). The CDR3 has 15 residues. CDR3 coding DNA: TGTGCCAGCAGTCCCCTCAAACAGAACACCGGGGAGCTGTTTTTT. This translates into CASSPLKQNTGELFF.

This clonotype showed up many times. The chain uses TRBV11-3 and TRBJ2-3; the D gene is possibly TRBD1 (5 bases). V was shortened by 4 bases and J by 1 base, with 15 bases between the two germline ends. The V gene's germline CDR1 is SGHNT and CDR2 YENEEA. The CDR3 totals 16 residues. The CDR3 loop reads CASSSTPTGRTDTQYF. In DNA form, the CDR3 reads TGTGCCAGCAGCTCAACCCCAACAGGTCGCACAGATACGCAGTATTTT.

This clonotype was seen a few times. This chain connects TRBV28 to TRBJ1-4; maybe TRBD1 (5 bases). The CDR3 length is 22 residues. Germline CDR1 MDHEN, CDR2 SYDVKM. Trimming removed 8 bases at V and 4 bases at J, with 38 bases between. This CDR3 reads CASSPVRVVLAEGTMRNEKLFF. The CDR3 bases are TGTGCCAGCTCACCTGTTCGGGTAGTGCTCGCCGAAGGGACCATGCGTAATGAAAAACTGTTTTTT.

The chain couples TRBV30 to TRBJ1-4; D is undetermined. The V and J ends lost 2 bases and 8 bases respectively, with 6 bases between them. The CDR3 has 11 amino acids. Germline CDR1 reads GTSNPN; CDR2 reads SVGIG (reference sequence). The CDR3 DNA is TGTGCCTGGAGTCTTCAGGAAAAACTGTTTTTT. Translating gives CAWSLQEKLFF.

The chain carries TRBV5-1 and TRBJ2-1; tentative D call: TRBD1 (6 bases). The length of the CDR3 is 13 residues. Germline V gene lookup returns CDR1 SGHRS and CDR2 YFSETQ. V lost 2 bases and J lost 5, with 8 bases in between. Here the CDR3 reads CASSLWTDNEQFF. The CDR3 nucleotides read TGCGCCAGCAGCTTATGGACAGACAATGAGCAGTTCTTC.

Concerning this clonotype: This clone may be a read error of a much larger clone one base away. V and J are TRBV12-3 or TRBV12-4 and TRBJ2-3, with 12 bases fitting TRBD2. This CDR3 contains 17 residues. The ends lost 4 bases at V and 0 bases at J; junction bases unmatched: 5. CDR3 region: CASSSQTSGGSTDTQYF. CDR3 nucleotide sequence: TGTGCCAGCAGTTCGCAAACTAGCGGGGGGAGCACAGATACGCAGTATTTT.

This clonotype was seen a handful of times. The chain has TRBV10-2 and TRBJ2-7; D is undetermined. Per germline, CDR1 WSHSY and CDR2 SAAADI. With 7 bases removed from V and 4 bases from J, the gap between germline ends came to 14 bases. The CDR3 is 13 amino acids. CDR3 amino acids: CASKVDHLYEQYF. CDR3 DNA sequence: TGCGCCAGCAAGGTGGACCATTTATACGAGCAGTACTTC.

Many counts were recorded for this clonotype. The chain carries TRBV20-1 and TRBJ1-5, with D perhaps matching TRBD1 (6 bases). The CDR3 consists of 14 residues. Germline CDR1 reads DFQATT; CDR2 reads SNEGSKA (reference sequence). Trimming left V 3 bases short and J 5 bases short, with 14 bases between. This CDR3 reads CSASSGTTDQPQHF. DNA of the CDR3: TGCAGTGCTAGCAGTGGGACAACAGATCAGCCCCAGCATTTT.

This clonotype was picked up many times. A read error may produce the germline difference seen at one junction end. V is TRBV7-9 and J is TRBJ2-5; TRBD2 matches 7 bases. This CDR3 comprises 12 residues. The germline gives CDR1 SEHNR, CDR2 FQNEAQ (reference sequence). This CDR3 reads CASSLADQGGNF. CDR3 nucleotide sequence: TGTGCCAGCAGCTTAGCGGACCAGGGAGGGAACTTC.

This clonotype showed up many times. The chain links TRBV28 to TRBJ1-6; 9 nucleotides align to TRBD1. V gave up 5 bases and J gave up 0 bases; unmatched junction bases: 11. CDR3 length: 19 residues. CDR1 is MDHEN and CDR2 is SYDVKM in the germline V gene. DNA for the CDR3: TGTGCCAGCAGTCCCGGGACAGGGAATACACACTCCTATAATTCACCCCTCCACTTT. Encoded protein: CASSPGTGNTHSYNSPLHF.

The chain uses TRBV7-9 and TRBJ2-2; D possibly corresponds to TRBD1 (5 bases). Germline values: CDR1 SEHNR, CDR2 FQNEAQ (reference sequence). Trimming left V 9 bases short and J 6 bases short, with 8 bases between. The CDR3 runs 11 residues. DNA for the CDR3: TGTGCCAGTCAGGGATCCGGGGAGCTGTTTTTT. Translated, it gives CASQGSGELFF.

The table lists this clonotype with many counts. The chain recombines TRBV28 with TRBJ1-4, with TRBD1 as a possible D gene (6 bases). Trimming left V 3 bases short and J 7 bases short, with 15 bases between. CDR1 is MDHEN, CDR2 SYDVKM, per germline. The CDR3 extends over 15 amino acids. The CDR3 sequence is CASSLGATGSEKLFF. For the CDR3, the DNA is TGTGCCAGCAGTTTGGGGGCCACCGGGAGTGAAAAACTGTTTTTT.

This clonotype was detected many times. The gene calls are TRBV20-1 and TRBJ2-2; D perhaps matches TRBD2 (5 bases). This CDR3 spans 12 amino acids. Trimming shortened V by 5 bases and J by 5 bases, and 9 bases separated the two germline ends. The germline V gene has CDR1 DFQATT and CDR2 SNEGSKA (reference sequence). In DNA form, the CDR3 reads TGCAGTGCTCATACGGGGACCGGGGAGCTGTTTTTT. Amino acid sequence: CSAHTGTGELFF.

This clonotype was observed at least ten times. J is TRBJ1-4 and V is TRBV7-8, with D hard to call. The germline V gene has CDR1 SGHVS and CDR2 FQNEAQ. Trimming stripped 3 bases from V and 7 bases from J, with 18 bases between. CDR3 length: 16 amino acids. In DNA form, the CDR3 reads TGTGCCAGCAGCTTGAGAGGTCCAACCATTGGTGAAAAACTGTTTTTT. Its protein is CASSLRGPTIGEKLFF.

This clonotype was recorded a few times. This chain joins TRBV5-4 and TRBJ1-2, with D possibly matching TRBD1 (5 bases). The CDR3 runs 13 residues. CDR1 is SGHNT, CDR2 YYREEE, per germline (reference sequence). V was pared by 9 bases and J by 3 bases, with 15 bases between. CDR3 sequence (DNA): TGTGCCACTACACAGGAGGAATACTATGGCTACACCTTC. It yields the protein CATTQEEYYGYTF.

This clonotype was seen at least ten times. The chain uses TRBV5-1 and TRBJ1-5; D remains unclear. Looked up from germline, CDR1 is SGHRS and CDR2 is YFSETQ. The CDR3 loop spans 15 amino acids. Trimming took 0 bases from V and 10 from J, leaving 17 bases between them. CDR3 nucleotide sequence: TGCGCCAGCAGCTTGGTAGGAGATAGGGATAGTCCCCAGCATTTT. Translated: CASSLVGDRDSPQHF.

This clonotype was counted a few times. The CDR3 DNA is TGTGCCAGCAGTCGAAAGGTCAAGGTCGAAATACTCAGCAGGGCCCTCCACTTT. This sequence encodes CASSRKVKVEILSRALHF. The rearrangement uses TRBV27 and TRBJ1-6; D possibly corresponds to TRBD1 (5 bases). V lost 5 bases and J lost 14, with 31 bases in between. This CDR3 comprises 18 residues. CDR1 and CDR2 from the germline V gene are MNHEY and SMNVEV (reference sequence).

The rearrangement joins TRBV9 to TRBJ1-3, with D perhaps matching TRBD1 (5 bases). The CDR3 totals 18 residues. Germline CDR1 reads SGDLS; CDR2 reads YYNGEE. The V gene lost 3 bases and the J gene lost 1 base, with 20 bases spanning the gap. The CDR3 loop reads CASSAPRRPEGSGNTIYF. CDR3 sequence (DNA): TGTGCCAGCAGCGCCCCCCGAAGGCCCGAGGGGTCTGGAAACACCATATATTTT.

This clonotype occurred many times. The rearrangement links TRBV28 to TRBJ1-6; D might be TRBD1 (5 bases). Germline V gene sequence: CDR1 MDHEN, CDR2 SYDVKM. The CDR3 is 13 residues long. Trimming removed 6 bases from V and 7 bases from J, with 10 bases in between. CDR3 nucleotides: TGTGCCAGCAGAATGACAGACAATTCACCCCTCCACTTT. Protein sequence: CASRMTDNSPLHF.

This clonotype was recorded at least ten times. CDR3 loop: CASSFGTGGQPQHF. The CDR3 DNA is TGTGCCAGCAGCTTTGGGACAGGGGGTCAGCCCCAGCATTTT. J is TRBJ1-5 and V is TRBV11-2, with 11 bases lining up with TRBD1. The CDR3 has 14 residues. J was trimmed by 6 bases and V by 3 bases; bases with no gene match: 1. Germline CDR1 SGHAT, CDR2 FQNNGV.

The chain joins TRBV6-1 to TRBJ2-7; no firm D call. The CDR3 loop spans 14 amino acids. CDR1 MNHNS and CDR2 SASEGT come from the germline V gene. The V and J ends lost 3 bases and 7 bases respectively, with 16 bases between them. CDR3 sequence reads: CASSDRHRFVEQYF. The DNA of the CDR3 is TGTGCCAGCAGTGATCGACACCGCTTCGTTGAGCAGTACTTC.